This is a list of T cell receptor beta chains from one sample in a study of cytomegalovirus exposure and HLA in healthy donors. The table came from immunoSEQ multiplex PCR; TCRdb's copy has only in-frame clones and leaves some out. The sample shows fewer than 200,000 clones, about 90% of them seen only once. The sample comprised PBMCs. These receptor sequences come from a girl less than two years old in good health and CMV-seronegative. CDR3s include the opening cysteine and the closing phenylalanine or tryptophan. Each record gives: clone size, D gene, V gene, J gene, CDR3 protein, CDR3 DNA. The D gene is left open where the match is weak. Size is stated for part of the rows, as once, few or many counts, or as a class when the clone is expanded.

NA	TRBD1	TRBV7-2	TRBJ2-7	CASSAQPGQGGYEQYF	TGTGCCAGCAGCGCGCAACCGGGACAGGGTGGGTACGAGCAGTACTTC
NA	TRBD1	TRBV27	TRBJ1-1	CASRRQGLNTEAFF	TGTGCCAGCAGGAGACAGGGCCTAAACACTGAAGCTTTCTTT
NA	NA	TRBV5-5	TRBJ1-2	CASSLVGPYHGYTF	TGTGCCAGCAGCTTGGTTGGGCCCTACCATGGCTACACCTTC
once	NA	TRBV30	TRBJ2-1	CAWSSGGEQFF	TGTGCCTGGAGTTCCGGCGGGGAGCAGTTCTTC
NA	NA	TRBV4-2	TRBJ1-5	CASSQDKSQPQHF	TGTGCCAGCAGCCAAGATAAGAGTCAGCCCCAGCATTTT
NA	NA	TRBV7-2	TRBJ2-5	CASSLSLQGYETQYF	TGTGCCAGCAGCTTAAGCCTACAGGGATACGAGACCCAGTACTTC
NA	TRBD1	TRBV6-1	TRBJ1-2	CASKTGPLSNYGYTF	TGTGCCAGCAAGACAGGGCCTCTTTCTAACTATGGCTACACCTTC
NA	TRBD1	TRBV30	TRBJ1-2	CAWSGVKGAHGYTF	TGTGCCTGGAGTGGAGTGAAGGGGGCGCACGGCTACACCTTC
NA	NA	TRBV27	TRBJ2-6	CAITIRDNDAGANVLTF	TGTGCCATTACGATCCGGGACAACGATGCTGGGGCCAACGTCCTGACTTTC
NA	NA	TRBV2	TRBJ2-7	CASDRPKPALLKKYF	TGTGCCAGCGACAGACCGAAGCCGGCACTTCTGAAAAAGTACTTC
NA	TRBD2	TRBV30	TRBJ2-3	CAWSFGLADTDTQYF	TGTGCCTGGAGTTTCGGACTAGCGGACACAGATACGCAGTATTTT
NA	TRBD1	TRBV5-8	TRBJ1-1	CASGTGRRTEAFF	TGTGCCAGCGGGACAGGGCGGAGGACTGAAGCTTTCTTT
NA	NA	TRBV6-5	TRBJ2-2	CASSSDTVTGELFF	TGTGCCAGCAGTTCAGATACCGTCACCGGGGAGCTGTTTTTT
few	TRBD1	TRBV2	TRBJ2-5	CASSGPPGGSQETQYF	TGTGCCAGCAGTGGCCCCCCAGGGGGCTCCCAAGAGACCCAGTACTTC
NA	NA	TRBV30	TRBJ2-7	CAWKWQLSSYEQYF	TGTGCCTGGAAGTGGCAGTTATCCTCCTACGAGCAGTACTTC
NA	NA	TRBV11-3	TRBJ1-3	CASSLDNSGNTIYF	TGTGCCAGCAGCTTAGACAACTCTGGAAACACCATATATTTT
NA	TRBD1	TRBV9	TRBJ2-7	CASSVAGTGGGSYEQYF	TGTGCCAGCAGCGTAGCAGGGACAGGGGGAGGCTCCTACGAGCAGTACTTC
NA	NA	TRBV5-8	TRBJ2-1	CASRLGGYNEQFF	TGTGCCAGCAGACTTGGAGGTTACAATGAGCAGTTCTTC
NA	TRBD1	TRBV6-1	TRBJ2-2	CASSDQGAGELFF	TGTGCCAGCAGTGACCAGGGGGCCGGGGAGCTGTTTTTT
NA	NA	TRBV7-2	TRBJ1-5	CASSFDGRQLQHF	TGTGCCAGCAGCTTTGACGGGAGACAGCTCCAGCATTTT
NA	TRBD1	TRBV9	TRBJ2-1	CASSVGTGLYNEQFF	TGTGCCAGCAGCGTGGGGACAGGTCTGTACAATGAGCAGTTCTTC
NA	NA	TRBV5-5	TRBJ2-5	CASSLGLKYF	TGTGCCAGCAGCCTCGGACTAAAGTACTTC
NA	TRBD2	TRBV4-3	TRBJ2-7	CASSQGLAGAPNYEQYF	TGCGCCAGCAGCCAGGGACTAGCGGGCGCCCCAAACTACGAGCAGTACTTC
NA	TRBD2	TRBV5-1	TRBJ2-5	CASSSPGTRVQETQYF	TGCGCCAGCAGCTCACCCGGGACTAGGGTCCAAGAGACCCAGTACTTC